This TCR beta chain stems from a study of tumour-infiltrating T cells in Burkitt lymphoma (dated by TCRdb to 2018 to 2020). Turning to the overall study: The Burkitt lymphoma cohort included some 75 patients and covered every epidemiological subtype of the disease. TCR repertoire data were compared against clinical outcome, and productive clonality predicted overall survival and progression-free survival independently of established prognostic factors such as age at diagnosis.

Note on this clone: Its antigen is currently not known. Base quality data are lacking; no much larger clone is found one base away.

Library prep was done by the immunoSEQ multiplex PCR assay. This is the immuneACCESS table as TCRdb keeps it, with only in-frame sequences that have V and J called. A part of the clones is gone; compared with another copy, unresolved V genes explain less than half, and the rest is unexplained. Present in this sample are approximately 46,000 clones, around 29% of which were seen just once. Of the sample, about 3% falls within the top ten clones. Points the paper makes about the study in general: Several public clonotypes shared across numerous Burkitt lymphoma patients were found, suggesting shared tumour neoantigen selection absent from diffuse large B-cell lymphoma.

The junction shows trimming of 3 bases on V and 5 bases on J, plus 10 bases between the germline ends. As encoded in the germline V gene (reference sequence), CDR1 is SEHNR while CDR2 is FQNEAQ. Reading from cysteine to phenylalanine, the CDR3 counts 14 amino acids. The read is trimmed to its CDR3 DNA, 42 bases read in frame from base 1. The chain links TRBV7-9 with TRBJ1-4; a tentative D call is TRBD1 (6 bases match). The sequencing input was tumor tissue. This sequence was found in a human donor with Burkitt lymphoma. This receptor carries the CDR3 CASSLTGVNEKLFF. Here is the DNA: TGTGCCAGCAGCTTGACAGGAGTAAATGAAAAACTGTTTTTT.